This section outlines one T cell receptor (beta chain) sequence together with its context. The CDR3 sequence is 12 residues long. With 2 bases removed from V and 6 bases from J, the gap between germline ends came to 5 bases. Germline V lookup: CDR1 LGHDT, CDR2 YNNKEL (reference sequence). This specimen comes from a study of blood T cell repertoires in COVID-19. Study details: The samples span acute and convalescent COVID-19 from the United States, Italy and Spain. In each case, the material was cDNA or gDNA derived from T cells, B-cell-depleted T cells, or PBMCs.

As handled by the study authors: Nucleated cell number was recorded as an estimate derived from reference gene primer amplification. Method: immunoSEQ multiplex PCR; TCRdb's copy keeps in-frame clones and lacks some. The V and J calls and clone size are taken from that table; D and trimming were inferred from the DNA. The sample records over 200,000 clones, about 94% being singletons. Sequencing was performed on peripheral blood. This sequence was found in a man between 60 and 75 years old with COVID-19, enrolled during active disease. The J gene is TRBJ2-1, the V gene TRBV3-1 (or the pseudogene TRBV3-2), with D possibly TRBD2 on 5 matching bases. The CDR3 DNA follows: TGTGCCAGCAGCCAAACTAGCAATGAGCAGTTCTTC. It specifies CASSQTSNEQFF.